This passage covers 11 T cell receptor beta chains from one sample sequenced in a study of cytomegalovirus exposure and HLA in healthy donors. 13 Jbeta primers and 60 Vbeta primers were used for the PCR. Libraries were prepared by immunoSEQ multiplex PCR; TCRdb keeps only in-frame clonotypes and omits some of them. The table records around 140,000 clones, approximately 84% of them present only once. Sequenced material: PBMCs. Every receptor here comes from a man younger than 40 in good health and CMV-seropositive.

The chain couples TRBV28 to TRBJ2-4; 7 nucleotides agree with TRBD2. Germline-derived CDR1 and CDR2 are MDHEN and SYDVKM. J was trimmed by 1 base and V by 3 bases; bases with no gene match: 3. The CDR3 spans 15 residues. The CDR3 coding sequence is TGTGCCAGCAGTTTTTGGGAGGGGGCCAAAAACATTCAGTACTTC. It is translated as CASSFWEGAKNIQYF.

The rearrangement links TRBV28 to TRBJ1-3; 9 nucleotides line up with TRBD1. This CDR3 is built from 17 residues. Germline CDR1 and CDR2: MDHEN and SYDVKM. Trimming took 4 bases from V and 4 from J; bases not matched to a gene: 11. CDR3 amino acids: CASSSHQGTGYGNTIYF. Here the CDR3 DNA reads TGTGCCAGCAGTTCCCACCAAGGGACAGGGTACGGAAACACCATATATTTT.

This chain uses TRBV19 with TRBJ2-1; 11 positions agree with TRBD2. The germline CDR1 and CDR2 sequences are LNHDA and SQIVND (reference sequence). Trimming took 5 bases from V and 7 from J; bases not matched to a gene: 7. The length of the CDR3 is 15 residues. The CDR3 DNA sequence: TGTGCCAGTAGTTCTATAGCGGGAGGGTTTAATGAGCAGTTCTTC. Protein product: CASSSIAGGFNEQFF.

The V gene is TRBV19, the J gene TRBJ1-5; 8 bases are shared with TRBD1. Germline CDR1 reads LNHDA; CDR2 reads SQIVND (reference sequence). Trimming took 2 bases from V and 4 from J; bases not matched to a gene: 7. The CDR3 runs 16 residues. In DNA form, the CDR3 reads TGTGCCAGTAGTATAAGGGCAGGGGGCTTTAATCAGCCCCAGCATTTT. This encodes CASSIRAGGFNQPQHF. The full variable domain, completed using reference TRBV19 and TRBJ1-5, is DGGITQSPKYLFRKEGQNVTLSCEQNLNHDAMYWYRQDPGQGLRLIYYSQIVNDFQKGDIAEGYSVSREKKESFPLTVTSAQKNPTAFYLCASSIRAGGFNQPQHFGDGTRLSIL.

This sequence joins TRBV6-5 and TRBJ2-5; 7 bases fit TRBD1. The CDR3 consists of 14 residues. The ends lost 5 bases at V and 4 bases at J; junction bases unmatched: 7. From germline, CDR1 is MNHEY and CDR2 SVGAGI. Written as DNA, the CDR3 is TGTGCCAGCAGTGCCACGACAGGGTTAGAGACCCAGTACTTC. Protein: CASSATTGLETQYF.

This clone has just a few counts. The gene calls are TRBV10-3 and TRBJ1-2; no firm D call. The ends were cut back, 4 bases at V and 0 bases at J, with 15 bases in the middle. The CDR3 length is 16 residues. Germline V gene data show CDR1 as ENHRY and CDR2 as SYGVKD. The CDR3 DNA reads TGTGCCATCAGTGCGGGTTCCGCGAACTCTAACTATGGCTACACCTTC. Protein sequence: CAISAGSANSNYGYTF.

Concerning this clone: The junction departs from germline at one end; a sequencing error may be responsible. The chain joins TRBV19 to TRBJ1-1, with no clear D. The CDR3 length is 11 residues. Germline-derived CDR1 and CDR2 are LNHDA and SQIVND (reference sequence). In DNA, the CDR3 is TGTGCCAGTAGTTCCGGACTGGGTGCCCGCTTT. This gives the protein CASSSGLGARF.

The V call is TRBV29-1, the J call TRBJ2-4; weak D call: TRBD2 (5 bases). Trimming took off 8 bases at V and 3 bases at J, with 14 bases between the two ends. The CDR3 is 13 amino acids. Looked up from germline, CDR1 is SQVTM and CDR2 is ANQGSEA. CDR3 in DNA: TGCAGCTTTACTAGGGATCTCAAAAACATTCAGTACTTC. It codes for CSFTRDLKNIQYF.

The genes are TRBV7-3 and TRBJ1-1; maybe TRBD1 (6 bases). The germline gives CDR1 SGHTA, CDR2 FQGTGA. The CDR3 totals 15 residues. The germline V and J ends were trimmed by 2 bases and 1 base, with 11 bases remaining between them. The CDR3 region is CASSLQGHQNTEAFF. The DNA for the CDR3 is TGTGCCAGCAGCTTACAGGGACATCAGAACACTGAAGCTTTCTTT.

The rearrangement uses TRBV6-6 and TRBJ1-1; possibly TRBD1 for D (5 bases). Trimming pared 5 bases from V and 0 bases from J, leaving 10 bases between. The CDR3 contains 14 residues. Germline V gene lookup returns CDR1 MNHNY and CDR2 SVGAGI (reference sequence). The CDR3 nucleotides read TGTGCCAGCAGTAGGGGATCCATGAACACTGAAGCTTTCTTT. This encodes CASSRGSMNTEAFF.

This chain connects TRBV5-6 to TRBJ2-4; TRBD1 matches at 9 bases. V dropped 4 bases and J dropped 3; count of bases not matched to a gene: 11. CDR3 length: 17 residues. Germline V lookup: CDR1 SGHDT, CDR2 YYEEEE. The CDR3 region is CASSGWGQGVVKNIQYF. Here the CDR3 DNA reads TGTGCCAGCAGCGGGTGGGGACAGGGAGTCGTCAAAAACATTCAGTACTTC.